Listed below are T cell receptor beta chains from one sample, sequenced in a study of blood T cell repertoires in COVID-19. Method: immunoSEQ multiplex PCR; TCRdb's copy keeps in-frame clones and lacks some. In the table there are some 140,000 clones, over 60% of which are singletons. The sequenced sample was peripheral blood. All receptors come from a man aged 80 or over with acute or convalescent COVID-19. The CDR3 runs from the conserved cysteine through the conserved F or W. Fields, in order: V gene, D gene, clone size, J gene, CDR3 length, CDR3 DNA, CDR3 protein. The D gene is left open where the match is weak. Only some rows state a clone size, as once, few, many or a class for expanded clones.

>TRBV10-3|TRBD1|NA|TRBJ1-1|13
TGTGCCATCAGTGGGCCGGGACAGCGTGAAGCTTTCTTT
CAISGPGQREAFF
>TRBV3-1/TRBV3-2|TRBD1|few|TRBJ1-5|16
TGTGCCAGCAGCCCGTCCGGGACAGGACACAATCAGCCCCAGCATTTT
CASSPSGTGHNQPQHF
>TRBV28|NA|few|TRBJ2-5|14
TGTGCCAGCAGTACTGCGGGTACCAAAGAGACCCAGTACTTC
CASSTAGTKETQYF
>TRBV6-5|NA|once|TRBJ2-2|14
TGTGCCACCTCAACTGGGGGGATATCCGGGGAGCTGTTTTTT
CATSTGGISGELFF
>TRBV5-6|NA|NA|TRBJ2-4|13
TGTGCCACCTCCCGGGGGACCAAAAACATTCAGTACTTC
CATSRGTKNIQYF
>TRBV14|NA|NA|TRBJ2-5|13
TGTGCCAGCAGCCGATGGACTCAAGAGACCCAGTACTTC
CASSRWTQETQYF
>TRBV6-5|NA|NA|TRBJ1-2|15
TGTGCCAGCAGGACTAGGCAGGGTGCATTCGTCGGCTACACCTTC
CASRTRQGAFVGYTF
>TRBV28|NA|few|TRBJ2-7|18
TGTGCCAGCAGTCCGATTAGGAGGGCGACAGGGAGGTCCCACGAGCAGTACTTC
CASSPIRRATGRSHEQYF
>TRBV12-3/TRBV12-4|NA|NA|TRBJ1-1|11
TGTGCCAGCAGTTTCGCGGATGAAGCTTTCTTT
CASSFADEAFF
>TRBV18|TRBD2|NA|TRBJ2-7|15
TGTGCCAGCTCCCCGATCTTGGGGGGAGGGGAAGAGCAGTACTTC
CASSPILGGGEEQYF
>TRBV5-5|TRBD2|NA|TRBJ2-5|17
TGTGCCAGCTCACCGCCCGGGCTAGCGGGGGGCCTATTAACCCAGTACTTC
CASSPPGLAGGLLTQYF
>TRBV30|NA|NA|TRBJ2-5|13
TGTGCCTGGAGTGTACAATCGCGGGGGACCCAGTACTTC
CAWSVQSRGTQYF
>TRBV6-2/TRBV6-3|NA|few|TRBJ2-7|13
TGTGCCAGCAGTTACAGCGACTCCTACGAGCAGTACTTC
CASSYSDSYEQYF
>TRBV28|NA|NA|TRBJ1-5|14
TGTGCCAGCAGTTTCGGAAGGGGGAATCAGCCCCAGCATTTT
CASSFGRGNQPQHF
>TRBV2|TRBD2|NA|TRBJ2-3|16
TGTGCCAGCAGTGAACTGGCGGGGGGGCCGGGAGATACGCAGTATTTT
CASSELAGGPGDTQYF
>TRBV28|TRBD1|NA|TRBJ2-5|13
TGTGCCAGCAGTGACAGGGGGCGAAAGACCCAGTACTTC
CASSDRGRKTQYF
>TRBV30|TRBD1|NA|TRBJ2-7|14
TGTGCCTGGAGCGTCGCGGGACAGGGGGCTGGGCAGTACTTC
CAWSVAGQGAGQYF
>TRBV4-1|NA|NA|TRBJ1-4|17
TGCGCCAGCAGCCAAGTTAGGGAAGGAGGGAGTAATGAAAAACTGTTTTTT
CASSQVREGGSNEKLFF
>TRBV30|TRBD1|NA|TRBJ2-7|12
TGTGCCTTGACAGGGGAGGCGTACGAGCAGTACTTC
CALTGEAYEQYF
>TRBV7-2|NA|NA|TRBJ1-5|14
TGTGCCAGCAGCTTAGAATGGGGGCCCTCGCCCCAGCATTTT
CASSLEWGPSPQHF
>TRBV6-2/TRBV6-3|TRBD2|once|TRBJ2-1|17
TGTGCCAGCAGCCAACCCTATAGCGGGGGGGCTCGCAATGAGCAGTTCTTC
CASSQPYSGGARNEQFF
>TRBV7-8|NA|NA|TRBJ2-3|16
TGTGCCAGCAGCTTAAGCGCAGGGCGTGGTGCAGATACGCAGTATTTT
CASSLSAGRGADTQYF
>TRBV7-2|NA|NA|TRBJ1-6|17
TGTGCCAGCACCCCGGGGGGAGGGTCCTCCTATAATTCACCCCTCCACTTT
CASTPGGGSSYNSPLHF
>TRBV11-2|NA|NA|TRBJ1-6|16
TGTGCCAGCAGCGGTCAGGGCAGGGGATTAAGATCACCCCTCCACTTT
CASSGQGRGLRSPLHF
>TRBV9|NA|NA|TRBJ2-6|16
TGTGCCAGCAGCCAAGACGGGGGCTCTGGGGCCAACGTCCTGACTTTC
CASSQDGGSGANVLTF
>TRBV5-1|TRBD2|few|TRBJ2-2|14
TGCGCCAGCAGCTTGGGCGGGGGGACCGGGGAGCTGTTTTTT
CASSLGGGTGELFF
>TRBV7-6|TRBD1|NA|TRBJ2-1|15
TGTGCCAGCAGCTTGACGGGACAGTTCTACAATGAGCAGTTCTTC
CASSLTGQFYNEQFF
>TRBV24-1|NA|NA|TRBJ2-7|15
TGTGCCACCAGTGACCGCGGGACCTCCCTAGGGGAGCAGTACTTC
CATSDRGTSLGEQYF
>TRBV7-9|NA|NA|TRBJ1-4|16
TGTGCCAGCAGCTTCACTCCAGGACTCAGCAATGAAAAACTGTTTTTT
CASSFTPGLSNEKLFF
>TRBV12-3/TRBV12-4|NA|NA|TRBJ1-1|13
TGTGCCAGCAGTTCCCGACGGGACACTGAAGCTTTCTTT
CASSSRRDTEAFF
>TRBV24-1|NA|once|TRBJ2-2|17
TGTGCCACCAGTGACTCCTCCTCGACAGGGAGGACCGGGGAGCTGTTTTTT
CATSDSSSTGRTGELFF
>TRBV6-6|NA|few|TRBJ2-2|16
TGTGCCAGCAGTTATTCACAGCCCGCGAACACCGGGGAGCTGTTTTTT
CASSYSQPANTGELFF
>TRBV2|TRBD1|NA|TRBJ1-6|14
TGTGCCAGCAGTTCGGACAGGTTAATTTCGCCCCTCCACTTT
CASSSDRLISPLHF
>TRBV6-5|NA|few|TRBJ2-1|14
TGTGCCAGCAGCTGGACCGGGTCTAGGGGTGAGCAGTTCTTC
CASSWTGSRGEQFF
>TRBV3-1/TRBV3-2|NA|NA|TRBJ2-7|12
TGTGCCAGCAGCCCCTCGGGTCGCGAGCAGTACTTC
CASSPSGREQYF
>TRBV6-2/TRBV6-3|TRBD1|once|TRBJ2-2|15
TGTGCCAGCAGTTTTGGACAGGGGGCTACCGGGGAGCTGTTTTTT
CASSFGQGATGELFF
>TRBV6-4|NA|NA|TRBJ1-6|14
TGTGCCAGCAGCAGGGAGGCCTATAATTCACCCCTCCACTTT
CASSREAYNSPLHF
>TRBV7-9|TRBD2|NA|TRBJ2-3|17
TGTGCCAGCAGCTTGGTGGCGGGGGGCCACAGCACAGATACGCAGTATTTT
CASSLVAGGHSTDTQYF
>TRBV6-6|TRBD1|NA|TRBJ2-1|13
TGTGCCAGCACGGGACAGGGTTACAATGAGCAGTTCTTC
CASTGQGYNEQFF
>TRBV5-1|NA|NA|TRBJ2-7|16
TGCGCCAGCAGACCAAGGGGGGGAGGGGTCCCCTACGAGCAGTACTTC
CASRPRGGGVPYEQYF
>TRBV7-2|NA|NA|TRBJ2-5|14
TGTGCCAGCAGCGCCATGGGGGGGCGGCAGACCCAGTACTTC
CASSAMGGRQTQYF
>TRBV29-1|TRBD2|NA|TRBJ2-3|16
TGCAGCGTTGCCCGTAGCGGGGGACCACTCACAGATACGCAGTATTTT
CSVARSGGPLTDTQYF
>TRBV5-4|NA|NA|TRBJ1-4|13
TGTGCCAGCAGCTTAAACCTAGGCGAAAAACTGTTTTTT
CASSLNLGEKLFF
>TRBV18|TRBD1|NA|TRBJ2-1|16
TGTGCCAGCTCACACACAACGGGACAGGTATACAATGAGCAGTTCTTC
CASSHTTGQVYNEQFF
>TRBV11-2|NA|once|TRBJ1-6|14
TGTGCCAGCAGCCCAGCGACGGGTAACTCACCCCTCCACTTT
CASSPATGNSPLHF
>TRBV7-2|TRBD2|once|TRBJ2-1|16
TGTGCCAGCAGCTTATCCCAGCGGGGGATCCGCAATGAGCAGTTCTTC
CASSLSQRGIRNEQFF
>TRBV2|NA|NA|TRBJ2-2|15
TGTGCCAGCAGAGGAGGGGGGGCCAACACCGGGGAGCTGTTTTTT
CASRGGGANTGELFF
>TRBV11-3|NA|NA|TRBJ2-3|13
TGTGCCAGCAGCTACAACAGGGTCGATACGCAGTATTTT
CASSYNRVDTQYF
>TRBV9|TRBD2|NA|TRBJ2-2|15
TGTGCCAGCAGCGAGGGCGGGGGAAACACCGGGGAGCTGTTTTTT
CASSEGGGNTGELFF
>TRBV6-6|TRBD1|NA|TRBJ2-7|15
TGTGCCAGCAGTAAACCGGGACAGGCGACCTACGAGCAGTACTTC
CASSKPGQATYEQYF
>TRBV7-2|TRBD1|NA|TRBJ2-3|16
TGTGCCAGCAGCTTGCGACAGACTACAGGGGAAGATACGCAGTATTTT
CASSLRQTTGEDTQYF
>TRBV28|NA|NA|TRBJ1-1|15
TGTGCCAGCAGTTTAGGGGGCGGAGTGAACACTGAAGCTTTCTTT
CASSLGGGVNTEAFF